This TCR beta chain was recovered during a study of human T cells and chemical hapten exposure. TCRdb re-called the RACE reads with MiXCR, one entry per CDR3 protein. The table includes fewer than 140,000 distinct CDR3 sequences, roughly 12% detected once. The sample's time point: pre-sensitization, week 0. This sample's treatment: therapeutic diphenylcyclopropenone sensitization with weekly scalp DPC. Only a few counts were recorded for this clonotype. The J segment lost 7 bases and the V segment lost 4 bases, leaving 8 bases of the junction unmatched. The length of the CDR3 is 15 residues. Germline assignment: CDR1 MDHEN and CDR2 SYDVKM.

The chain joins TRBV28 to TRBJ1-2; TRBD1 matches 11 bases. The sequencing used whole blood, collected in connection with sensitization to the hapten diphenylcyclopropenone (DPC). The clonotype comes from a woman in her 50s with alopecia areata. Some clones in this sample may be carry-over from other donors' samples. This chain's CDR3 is CASSSAGTGGLGYTF. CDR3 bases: TGTGCCAGCAGTTCTGCCGGGACAGGGGGGCTTGGCTACACCTTC.